The source of this T cell receptor (beta chain) is a study of vaccination effects on CD4 cells after COVID-19. Study-wide context: Post-vaccine sample collection fell at a median of 72 days after the second dose.

Study-level results: After vaccination of healthy people, only 1 of 255 vaccine-induced clones cross-reacted with common cold coronaviruses. After vaccination, at late timepoints, clones induced by infection and by vaccine contracted markedly.

Repertoires were generated with immunoSEQ multiplex PCR, while TCRdb's copy carries only in-frame clones and drops some. Of some 24,000 clones in the sample, about three quarters are singletons; the top ten hold 23%. Ahead of sequencing, the ViraFEST assay grew antigen-specific CD4+ T cells using viral peptide pools. Upon completion of about ten days in culture, CD4+ T cells were isolated. Two doses of either BNT162b2 or mRNA-1273 were given to each participant. No vaccinee had earlier SARS-CoV-2 infection, and nucleocapsid antibodies were negative. Comments on this clone: No antigen is known for it.

Source: CD4+ T cells from PBMCs cultured with HCoV-NL63 spike peptides, taken after COVID-19 vaccination. This TCR was recovered from a human donor who received a COVID-19 vaccine.

This chain's CDR3 is CASSRGTGYSNQPQHF. The CDR3 DNA reads TGTGCCAGCAGCCGCGGGACAGGGTACAGCAATCAGCCCCAGCATTTT. This chain uses TRBV3-1 (or the pseudogene TRBV3-2) with TRBJ1-5, with 9 bases aligning to TRBD1. V gave up 4 bases and J gave up 1 base; unmatched junction bases: 5. This CDR3 has 16 amino acids. Germline V gene lookup returns CDR1 LGHDT and CDR2 YNNKEL (reference sequence).